Shown below are 27 T cell receptor beta chains from a single sample sequenced in a study of cytomegalovirus exposure and HLA in healthy donors. The PCR ran on 60 Vbeta and 13 Jbeta primers. The assay was immunoSEQ multiplex PCR, and TCRdb's table has in-frame clones only and misses some. The sample yields approximately 140,000 clones, 60% to 85% seen once. Sequences were obtained from PBMCs. All receptors come from a woman aged 40 to 55 in good health and CMV-seropositive.

This clone was counted a single time. The chain employs TRBV7-2 and TRBJ2-1, with TRBD2 matching over 11 bases. V lost 2 bases to trimming and J lost 0 bases; unmatched junction nucleotides: 9. The CDR3 is 19 residues long. The V gene's germline CDR1 is SGHTA and CDR2 FQGNSA. The CDR3 spells CASSLYASGGSSSYNEQFF. For the CDR3, the DNA is TGTGCCAGCAGCTTATACGCTAGCGGGGGGTCCAGCTCCTACAATGAGCAGTTCTTC.

V is TRBV10-3 and J is TRBJ1-1, with a possible D match to TRBD1 (6 bases). Germline CDR1 is ENHRY and CDR2 is SYGVKD. The CDR3 sequence is 13 residues long. The V gene lost 8 bases and the J gene lost 0 bases, with 10 bases spanning the gap. CDR3 nucleotide sequence: TGTGCCATCGGACAGTTCATGAACACTGAAGCTTTCTTT. Protein product: CAIGQFMNTEAFF.

The rearrangement uses TRBV7-9 and TRBJ2-1; 10 bases fit TRBD1. The length of the CDR3 is 15 residues. Germline CDR1 SEHNR, CDR2 FQNEAQ (reference sequence). The trim removed 4 bases at V and 6 bases at J, leaving 6 bases unmatched. The CDR3 nucleotides are TGTGCCAGCAGCTCAAAAAGGACAGGGGGCAATGAGCAGTTCTTC. Its translation: CASSSKRTGGNEQFF.

This clone was recorded a few times. This chain connects TRBV6-5 to TRBJ1-3; 7 nucleotides agree with TRBD1. CDR3 size: 14 residues. The ends lost 8 bases at V and 0 bases at J; junction bases unmatched: 4. CDR1 and CDR2 from the germline V gene are MNHEY and SVGAGI. The CDR3 protein is CASATGSSGNTIYF. The CDR3 region has the DNA TGTGCCAGCGCGACAGGGAGCTCTGGAAACACCATATATTTT.

This clone was picked up one time. This chain links TRBV6-6 with TRBJ2-7; TRBD1 is a possible D gene (5 bases). The CDR3 covers 13 residues. Between the trimmed V and J ends, which lost 5 bases and 3 bases, there was a span of 11 bases. Germline V gene lookup returns CDR1 MNHNY and CDR2 SVGAGI (reference sequence). The CDR3 spells CASSNQGGYEQYF. CDR3 bases: TGTGCCAGCAGTAATCAGGGTGGCTACGAGCAGTACTTC.

The V gene is TRBV28, the J gene TRBJ2-5; a possible D gene is TRBD1 (5 bases). The J call may be mistaken, given a closer DNA end match to TRBJ2-7. Germline-derived CDR1 and CDR2 are MDHEN and SYDVKM. CDR3 length equals 14 residues. CDR3 DNA: TGTGCCAGCAGTTTATCAAGGGGCCCCTACGAGCAGTACTTC. The encoded protein is CASSLSRGPYEQYF.

The rearrangement uses TRBV4-1 and TRBJ2-7, with 8 bases matching TRBD2. Germline assignment: CDR1 MGHRA and CDR2 YSYEKL. The CDR3 spans 14 residues. V dropped 4 bases and J dropped 7; count of bases not matched to a gene: 9. In DNA form, the CDR3 reads TGCGCCAGCAGCCTTCGAGCGGGGGTAGAGGAGCAGTACTTC. Encoded protein: CASSLRAGVEEQYF.

This clone appeared once. The CDR3 bases are TGTGCCAGCAGCCCAAATATGGGACAGGCCGGGGGCTACACCTTC. Residues: CASSPNMGQAGGYTF. The rearrangement links TRBV11-2 to TRBJ1-2; 8 bases agree with TRBD1. CDR3 length: 15 amino acids. The trim removed 5 bases at V and 8 bases at J, leaving 13 bases unmatched. Germline values: CDR1 SGHAT, CDR2 FQNNGV.

This rearrangement joins TRBV9 to TRBJ2-7, with a tentative D call TRBD2 (6 bases). Trimming took 0 bases from V and 0 from J, leaving 10 bases between them. The germline V gene encodes CDR1 SGDLS and CDR2 YYNGEE. CDR3 size: 15 residues. In DNA, the CDR3 is TGTGCCAGCAGCGTAGGCGGCGGGGACTCCTACGAGCAGTACTTC. Residues: CASSVGGGDSYEQYF.

V and J are TRBV14 and TRBJ1-2; no clear D. Germline loops: CDR1 SGHDN, CDR2 FVKESK. This CDR3 has 14 residues. The V gene lost 0 bases and the J gene lost 8 bases, with 13 bases spanning the gap. As DNA, the CDR3 is TGTGCCAGCAGCCAAGATCACAACTATCAAGGCTACACCTTC. Translated: CASSQDHNYQGYTF.

The chain employs TRBV19 and TRBJ1-2; TRBD1 might be the D (5 bases). The CDR3 contains 14 residues. Germline V lookup: CDR1 LNHDA, CDR2 SQIVND (reference sequence). The V end lost 4 bases, the J end lost 8 bases, and 17 bases lay between the germline ends. The CDR3 DNA reads TGTGCCAGTAGTACCCAACAAGGGGCGAAGGGCTACACCTTC. This encodes CASSTQQGAKGYTF.

The rearrangement links TRBV5-4 to TRBJ1-2; D is ambiguous. The CDR3 runs 15 residues. Trimming removed 7 bases at V and 5 bases at J, with 21 bases between. CDR1 is SGHNT, CDR2 YYREEE, per germline (reference sequence). DNA for the CDR3: TGTGCCAGCCACCCACCCGGGGAATCGGGGTATGGCTACACCTTC. As protein: CASHPPGESGYGYTF.

In DNA form, the CDR3 reads TGTGCCAGTAGTATTCCTTCAGGGAGGGATCATGGCTACACCTTC. It translates to CASSIPSGRDHGYTF. The rearrangement links TRBV28 to TRBJ1-2, with TRBD1 as a possible D gene (5 bases). V gave up 9 bases and J gave up 6 bases, with 23 bases separating them. Per germline, CDR1 MDHEN and CDR2 SYDVKM. The CDR3 sequence is 15 residues long.

The gene calls are TRBV19 and TRBJ1-1, with TRBD1 matching 7 bases. The germline V gene has CDR1 LNHDA and CDR2 SQIVND (reference sequence). This CDR3 region has 14 residues. After removal of 1 base from V and 2 bases from J, the junction contained 1 base not matched to a gene. Written as DNA, the CDR3 is TGTGCCAGTAGTATAGGACAGGGAAACACTGAAGCTTTCTTT. It codes for CASSIGQGNTEAFF. Supplemented by reference TRBV19 and TRBJ1-1, the full variable domain reads DGGITQSPKYLFRKEGQNVTLSCEQNLNHDAMYWYRQDPGQGLRLIYYSQIVNDFQKGDIAEGYSVSREKKESFPLTVTSAQKNPTAFYLCASSIGQGNTEAFFGQGTRLTVV.

The chain is built from TRBV2 and TRBJ2-1, with 9 nucleotides matching TRBD2. The CDR3 runs 16 residues. The junction had 10 bases not matched to a gene; V was cut back by 6 bases and J by 4 bases. Germline CDR1 and CDR2: SNHLY and FYNNEI. The DNA for the CDR3 is TGTGCCAGCAGCAGTGGGCTAGCGGGGAGATACAATGAGCAGTTCTTC. Translated: CASSSGLAGRYNEQFF.

The table lists this clone with a few counts. The V call is TRBV2, the J call TRBJ2-7; D might be TRBD1 (5 bases). Germline V lookup: CDR1 SNHLY, CDR2 FYNNEI. The CDR3 is 13 residues long. Trimming shortened V by 4 bases and J by 1 base, and 8 bases separated the two germline ends. The CDR3 DNA sequence: TGTGCCAGCAGTGTGGCAGGGTCCTACGAGCAGTACTTC. It specifies CASSVAGSYEQYF.

V gene TRBV2 combines with J gene TRBJ2-7; maybe TRBD2 (7 bases). This CDR3 is 14 amino acids long. V was clipped by 8 bases and J by 3 bases, with 17 bases between them. Germline V gene sequence: CDR1 SNHLY, CDR2 FYNNEI. The CDR3 loop is CASLLAGGRYEQYF. The CDR3 bases are TGTGCCAGCCTACTGGCCGGGGGGCGCTACGAGCAGTACTTC.

J is TRBJ1-1 and V is TRBV15, with a tentative D call TRBD1 (6 bases). The germline V gene has CDR1 LNHNV and CDR2 YYDKDF (reference sequence). V lost 0 bases, J lost 9 bases, and 11 bases lay in between. The CDR3 has 13 amino acids. CDR3 sequence: CATSRDLGQQAFF. In DNA form, the CDR3 reads TGTGCCACCAGCAGAGATCTAGGACAGCAAGCTTTCTTT.

V is TRBV4-1 and J is TRBJ2-7, with a tentative D call TRBD1 (5 bases). This CDR3 comprises 15 residues. Germline values: CDR1 MGHRA, CDR2 YSYEKL. V gave up 0 bases and J gave up 7 bases, with 16 bases separating them. The CDR3: CASSQDPTGPREQYF. CDR3 DNA sequence: TGCGCCAGCAGCCAAGATCCTACAGGACCTCGGGAGCAGTACTTC.

This chain uses TRBV18 with TRBJ1-2; D might be TRBD1 (6 bases). Germline lookup yields CDR1 KGHSH and CDR2 LQKENI. The CDR3 loop spans 15 amino acids. The V and J ends lost 2 bases and 5 bases respectively, with 15 bases between them. The CDR3 protein is CASSPGQSVGYGYTF. As DNA, the CDR3 is TGTGCCAGCTCACCAGGACAGTCCGTTGGATATGGCTACACCTTC.

The chain couples TRBV30 to TRBJ2-3; 11 positions agree with TRBD2. Trimming took 3 bases from V and 8 from J; bases not matched to a gene: 4. The length of the CDR3 is 13 residues. Germline values: CDR1 GTSNPN, CDR2 SVGIG (reference sequence). Here the CDR3 reads CAWSGSGGGTQYF. The CDR3 bases are TGTGCCTGGAGCGGTAGCGGGGGGGGTACGCAGTATTTT.

A few counts support this clone. The rearrangement links TRBV19 to TRBJ2-7; a possible D gene is TRBD1 (6 bases). The length of the CDR3 is 13 residues. Germline CDR1 reads LNHDA; CDR2 reads SQIVND (reference sequence). V lost 7 bases, J lost 2 bases, and 12 bases lay in between. The CDR3 here is CASTWTVPYEQYF. CDR3 DNA sequence: TGTGCCAGTACTTGGACAGTTCCCTACGAGCAGTACTTC.

The CDR3 reads CASSQGTTNNEQFF. The CDR3 coding sequence is TGTGCCAGCTCACAAGGGACAACAAACAATGAGCAGTTCTTC. The chain carries TRBV18 and TRBJ2-1; D is perhaps TRBD1 (6 bases). The V gene lost 4 bases and the J gene lost 5 bases, with 12 bases spanning the gap. The CDR3 consists of 14 residues. CDR1 and CDR2 (germline): KGHSH, LQKENI.

The chain uses TRBV10-1 and TRBJ2-5, with D possibly TRBD2 on 6 matching bases. With 0 bases removed from V and 1 base from J, the gap between germline ends came to 12 bases. The CDR3 covers 16 residues. CDR1 is WNHNN, CDR2 SYGVQD, per germline (reference sequence). The chain's CDR3 is CASSESPTSPQETQYF. For the CDR3, the DNA is TGCGCCAGCAGTGAGTCGCCGACTAGTCCCCAAGAGACCCAGTACTTC.

The chain couples TRBV30 to TRBJ1-1; 9 nucleotides line up with TRBD1. Unmatched junction bases numbered 11, after V lost 3 bases and J lost 0 bases. The CDR3 spans 17 residues. The germline V gene encodes CDR1 GTSNPN and CDR2 SVGIG (reference sequence). Written as DNA, the CDR3 is TGTGCCTGGAGGGGGGACAGGGTGGCTGTCATGAACACTGAAGCTTTCTTT. As protein: CAWRGDRVAVMNTEAFF. Combining the CDR3 with reference TRBV30 and TRBJ1-1 gives the whole variable domain SQTIHQWPATLVQPVGSPLSLECTVEGTSNPNLYWYRQAAGRGLQLLFYSVGIGQISSEVPQNLSASRPQDRQFILSSKKLLLSDSGFYLCAWRGDRVAVMNTEAFFGQGTRLTVV.

This clone has just a few counts. This chain joins TRBV5-1 and TRBJ1-3; D is possibly TRBD1 (5 bases). The germline gives CDR1 SGHRS, CDR2 YFSETQ. This CDR3 comprises 15 residues. V shed 1 base and J shed 0 bases, with 8 bases lying between them. CDR3 residues: CASSLQGNSGNTIYF. CDR3 sequence (DNA): TGCGCCAGCAGCTTGCAGGGCAACTCTGGAAACACCATATATTTT.

The chain uses TRBV29-1 and TRBJ1-2; 7 bases are a match to TRBD1. Unmatched junction bases numbered 3, after V lost 1 base and J lost 4 bases. Germline CDR1 SQVTM, CDR2 ANQGSEA. The CDR3 consists of 13 residues. The CDR3 loop is CSVEVDRAYGYTF. CDR3 in DNA: TGCAGCGTTGAAGTTGACAGGGCCTATGGCTACACCTTC.